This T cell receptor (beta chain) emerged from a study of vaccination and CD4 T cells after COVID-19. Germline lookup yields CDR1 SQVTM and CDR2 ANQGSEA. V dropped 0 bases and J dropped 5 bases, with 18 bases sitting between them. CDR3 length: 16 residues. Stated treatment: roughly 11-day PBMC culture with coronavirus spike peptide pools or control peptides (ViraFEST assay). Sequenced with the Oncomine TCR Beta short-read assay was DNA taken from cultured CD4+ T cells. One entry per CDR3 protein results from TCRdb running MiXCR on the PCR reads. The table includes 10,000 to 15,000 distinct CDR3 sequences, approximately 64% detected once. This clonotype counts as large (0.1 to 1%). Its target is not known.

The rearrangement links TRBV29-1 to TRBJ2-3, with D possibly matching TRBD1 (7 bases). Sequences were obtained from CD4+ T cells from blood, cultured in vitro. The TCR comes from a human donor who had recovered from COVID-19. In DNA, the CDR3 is TGCAGCGTTGAAGATCGGGGGACAGAAATAGAAGATACGCAGTATTTT. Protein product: CSVEDRGTEIEDTQYF.